This T cell receptor (beta chain) was found in a study of T cells expressing NK-cell markers. Overall study context: HCMV serostatus: most of the eight sequenced donors positive, one negative.

From germline, CDR1 is SGHDN and CDR2 FVKESK. This CDR3 region has 19 residues. The authors made TCR beta cDNA libraries by 5'RACE template switching. This switching added a universal primer site and UMIs. TCRdb processed the 5' RACE reads again and assigns one entry to each CDR3 protein, with no DNA. This sample contains roughly 15,000 distinct CDR3 sequences. Frequency places this clonotype as medium-sized. The sample consisted of blood T cells: a sorted CD56 or NKG2C T cell subset, CD4+ or CD8+ T cells, or bulk PBMC T cells (not recorded which). V and J are TRBV14 and TRBJ2-1; the TRBD2 assignment by TCRdb is unverifiable without DNA. The clonotype comes from a man aged 18 to 69 in good health. The CDR3 spells CASSRWTSGRLSSYNEQFF.